Following are 19 T cell receptor beta chains from one sample sequenced in a study of T cell repertoires in cytomegalovirus infection. These receptors are not linked to any known antigen. Each CDR3 protein is one row after TCRdb ran MiXCR on the reads. Here the sample spans about 130,000 distinct CDR3 sequences, roughly a quarter being singletons. Material for sequencing was PBMCs, sequenced either directly or after in vitro stimulation (not recorded which). The source is a human donor in good health (CMV status not recorded). Some clones in this sample may be carry-over from other donors' samples.

This clonotype was counted ten times or more. V gene TRBV7-8 combines with J gene TRBJ1-2, with TRBD1 matching 7 bases. Germline V gene data show CDR1 as SGHVS and CDR2 as FQNEAQ. CDR3 size: 17 residues. The V and J ends lost 1 base and 4 bases, in that order; junction bases with no gene match: 12. This chain's CDR3 is CASSLGIRRGLIYGYTF. The CDR3 coding sequence is TGTGCCAGCAGCTTAGGGATCAGGAGGGGGCTAATCTATGGCTACACCTTC. Together with reference TRBV7-8 and TRBJ1-2, the CDR3 gives the full variable domain: GAGVSQSPRYKVAKRGQDVALRCDPISGHVSLFWYQQALGQGPEFLTYFQNEAQLDKSGLPSDRFFAERPEGSVSTLKIQRTQQEDSAVYLCASSLGIRRGLIYGYTFGSGTRLTVV.

This clonotype has just a few counts. The gene calls are TRBV11-1 and TRBJ2-1; 10 bases agree with TRBD2. There are 16 residues in the CDR3. The germline CDR1 and CDR2 sequences are SGHAT and FQDESV (reference sequence). V trimming: 0 bases; J trimming: 6 bases; junction bases outside the gene matches: 5. The DNA of the CDR3 is TGTGCCAGCAGCTTAGCCAGGCTAGCGGGAGCCAATGAGCAGTTCTTC. The encoded protein is CASSLARLAGANEQFF.

The table lists this clonotype with a few counts. This sequence joins TRBV12-3 or TRBV12-4 and TRBJ2-1, with 8 positions matching TRBD1. The CDR3 has 16 amino acids. With 7 bases clipped from V and 2 bases from J, the junction kept 10 bases outside the gene matches. The CDR3 sequence: CASTKRTGRTYNEQFF. As DNA, the CDR3 is TGTGCCAGCACCAAAAGGACAGGGCGAACCTACAATGAGCAGTTCTTC.

CDR3 nucleotide sequence: TGTGCCAGCAGCCTCTCCGGGACTAGCGTCAATGAGCAGTTCTTC. It encodes CASSLSGTSVNEQFF. J is TRBJ2-1 and V is TRBV7-2, with 10 positions matching TRBD2. Per germline, CDR1 SGHTA and CDR2 FQGNSA. This CDR3 is 15 amino acids long. The trim removed 5 bases at V and 6 bases at J, leaving 7 bases unmatched.

This clonotype has more than one count but fewer than ten. The chain is built from TRBV7-8 and TRBJ2-1; 7 nucleotides agree with TRBD2. Per the germline V gene, CDR1 is SGHVS and CDR2 is FQNEAQ. The V gene end was trimmed by 1 base and the J gene end by 9 bases; junction bases not matched to a gene: 12. The CDR3 consists of 16 residues. The chain's CDR3 is CASSLVRGGHGGEQFF. DNA of the CDR3: TGTGCCAGCAGCTTAGTAAGGGGAGGGCATGGAGGTGAGCAGTTCTTC.

This clonotype was seen only a few times. This chain joins TRBV18 and TRBJ2-7; 8 nucleotides line up with TRBD1. This CDR3 contains 16 residues. The trim removed 2 bases at V and 3 bases at J, leaving 9 bases unmatched. CDR1 is KGHSH and CDR2 is LQKENI in the germline V gene. The CDR3 protein is CASSPSGQGSFYEQYV. The CDR3 region has the DNA TGTGCCAGCTCACCATCCGGACAGGGAAGTTTCTACGAGCAGTACGTC.

The chain employs TRBV14 and TRBJ2-2; TRBD2 matches at 12 bases. Trimming cost V 1 base and J 6 bases; bases outside gene matches: 3. CDR3 length: 16 residues. CDR1 and CDR2 (germline): SGHDN, FVKESK. In DNA form, the CDR3 reads TGTGCCAGCAGCCAAGTCCTAGCGGGAGGGGCCGGGGAGCTGTTTTTT. It specifies CASSQVLAGGAGELFF.

The chain uses TRBV7-2 and TRBJ2-7; D perhaps matches TRBD1 (5 bases). In germline, CDR1 is SGHTA, CDR2 FQGNSA. V was trimmed by 5 bases and J by 4 bases, leaving 12 bases between them. This CDR3 is 13 amino acids long. CDR3 loop: CASSLGVRYEQYF. For the CDR3, the DNA is TGTGCCAGCAGCCTAGGGGTTAGATACGAGCAGTACTTC. Complete variable domain (other parts from reference TRBV7-2 and TRBJ2-7): GAGVSQSPSNKVTEKGKDVELRCDPISGHTALYWYRQSLGQGLEFLIYFQGNSAPDKSGLPSDRFSAERTGGSVSTLTIQRTQQEDSAVYLCASSLGVRYEQYFGPGTRLTVT.

The V gene is TRBV6-5, the J gene TRBJ1-2, with D unresolved. The CDR3 runs to 13 residues. From germline, CDR1 is MNHEY and CDR2 SVGAGI. Trimming pared 0 bases from V and 4 bases from J, leaving 6 bases between. DNA for the CDR3: TGTGCCAGCAGTTACTCGGTACTCTATGGCTACACCTTC. Amino acid sequence: CASSYSVLYGYTF.

This chain connects TRBV7-9 to TRBJ2-2, with a possible D match to TRBD1 (6 bases). Germline V gene sequence: CDR1 SEHNR, CDR2 FQNEAQ (reference sequence). The CDR3 is 16 residues long. V was cut by 0 bases and J by 4 bases, with 12 bases left in between. The CDR3 DNA reads as TGTGCCAGCAGCTTAGCCAGGGGAGTCGGCACCGGGGAGCTGTTTTTT. Its protein is CASSLARGVGTGELFF. The entire variable domain, with the rest obtained from reference TRBV7-9 and TRBJ2-2, is as follows: DTGVSQNPRHKITKRGQNVTFRCDPISEHNRLYWYRQTLGQGPEFLTYFQNEAQLEKSRLLSDRFSAERPKGSFSTLEIQRTEQGDSAMYLCASSLARGVGTGELFFGEGSRLTVL.

The V and J genes are TRBV7-6 and TRBJ1-2; D possibly corresponds to TRBD1 (5 bases). CDR1 and CDR2 (germline): SGHVS, FNYEAQ. Trimming stripped 5 bases from V and 0 bases from J, with 16 bases between. The CDR3 extends over 16 amino acids. Written as DNA, the CDR3 is TGTGCCAGCAGCCGCGACGGGGGGGAAGCTAACTATGGCTACACCTTC. Its translation is CASSRDGGEANYGYTF.

There are a few counts of this clonotype. J is TRBJ2-7 and V is TRBV6-1; a possible D gene is TRBD2 (6 bases). CDR3 size: 13 residues. Trimming stripped 5 bases from V and 3 bases from J, with 11 bases between. The germline V gene encodes CDR1 MNHNS and CDR2 SASEGT. The CDR3 spells CASSWDLLYEQYV. The CDR3 region has the DNA TGTGCCAGCAGTTGGGACTTACTCTACGAGCAGTACGTC.

This clonotype occurred many times. The V gene is TRBV20-1, the J gene TRBJ2-3; 7 bases are shared with TRBD2. V lost 7 bases and J lost 3; bases outside the gene matches: 10. This CDR3 has 14 residues. Germline V gene sequence: CDR1 DFQATT, CDR2 SNEGSKA (reference sequence). The CDR3 bases are TGCAGTGTTGGGGGGGAAAGGGTTACAGATACGCAGTATTTT. The encoded protein is CSVGGERVTDTQYF.

This sequence joins TRBV10-3 and TRBJ2-3; 10 nucleotides match TRBD2. The CDR3 is 13 amino acids. The V gene's germline CDR1 is ENHRY and CDR2 SYGVKD. V lost 6 bases and J lost 5; bases outside the gene matches: 2. Here the CDR3 reads CAIRASGGDTQYF. In DNA, the CDR3 is TGTGCCATCAGAGCTAGCGGGGGAGATACGCAGTATTTT.

The sample holds a few counts of this clonotype. The chain carries TRBV2 and TRBJ1-2; D is ambiguous. Germline CDR1 and CDR2: SNHLY and FYNNEI. The CDR3 extends over 13 amino acids. V was clipped by 6 bases and J by 1 base, with 9 bases between them. CDR3 sequence reads: CASSVVYNYGYTF. DNA for the CDR3: TGTGCCAGCAGCGTTGTATATAACTATGGCTACACCTTC.

This clonotype was seen only a few times. The V and J genes are TRBV5-1 and TRBJ2-7; D not certain. V dropped 0 bases and J dropped 6 bases, with 10 bases sitting between them. Germline CDR1 is SGHRS and CDR2 is YFSETQ. There are 13 residues in the CDR3. The CDR3: CASSLASEAEQYF. For the CDR3, the DNA is TGCGCCAGCAGCTTGGCCAGTGAGGCCGAGCAGTACTTC.

The chain links TRBV29-1 to TRBJ2-5, with 12 positions matching TRBD2. CDR3 length equals 14 residues. Germline CDR1 and CDR2: SQVTM and ANQGSEA. The V segment lost 1 base and the J segment 4 bases; nucleotides outside the gene matches: 1. Written as DNA, the CDR3 is TGCAGCGTTGAAGGGGGACTAGCGGGAGAGACCCAGTACTTC. Amino acid sequence: CSVEGGLAGETQYF.

This clonotype has a handful of counts. V is TRBV12-3 or TRBV12-4 and J is TRBJ1-5, with 8 bases lining up with TRBD1. Germline trimming cut 5 bases from V and 6 bases from J; bases unmatched to any gene: 12. The length of the CDR3 is 16 residues. The CDR3 sequence: CASSRSRTGLSQPQHF. The CDR3 DNA reads TGTGCCAGCAGTCGTTCGAGGACAGGGCTAAGTCAGCCCCAGCATTTT.

The chain uses TRBV11-2 and TRBJ1-2; D remains ambiguous. The V gene's germline CDR1 is SGHAT and CDR2 FQNNGV. V lost 5 bases and J lost 1, with 8 bases in between. CDR3 length equals 13 residues. The CDR3 spells CASSDGINYGYTF. CDR3 DNA sequence: TGTGCCAGCAGCGACGGGATTAACTATGGCTACACCTTC.